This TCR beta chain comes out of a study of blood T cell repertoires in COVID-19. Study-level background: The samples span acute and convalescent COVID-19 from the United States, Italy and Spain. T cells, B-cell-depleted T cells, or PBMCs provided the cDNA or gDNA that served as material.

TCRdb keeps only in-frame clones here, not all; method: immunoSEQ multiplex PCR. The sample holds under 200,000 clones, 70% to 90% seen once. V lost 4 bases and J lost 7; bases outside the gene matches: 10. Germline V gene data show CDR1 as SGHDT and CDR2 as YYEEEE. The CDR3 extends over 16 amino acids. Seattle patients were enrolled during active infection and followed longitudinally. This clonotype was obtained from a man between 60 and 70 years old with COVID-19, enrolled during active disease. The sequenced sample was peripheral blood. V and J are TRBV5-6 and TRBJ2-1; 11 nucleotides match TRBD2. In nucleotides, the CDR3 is TGTGCCAGCAGCCGGATAGCGGGAGGGCCTGGGAATGAGCAGTTCTTC. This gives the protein CASSRIAGGPGNEQFF.